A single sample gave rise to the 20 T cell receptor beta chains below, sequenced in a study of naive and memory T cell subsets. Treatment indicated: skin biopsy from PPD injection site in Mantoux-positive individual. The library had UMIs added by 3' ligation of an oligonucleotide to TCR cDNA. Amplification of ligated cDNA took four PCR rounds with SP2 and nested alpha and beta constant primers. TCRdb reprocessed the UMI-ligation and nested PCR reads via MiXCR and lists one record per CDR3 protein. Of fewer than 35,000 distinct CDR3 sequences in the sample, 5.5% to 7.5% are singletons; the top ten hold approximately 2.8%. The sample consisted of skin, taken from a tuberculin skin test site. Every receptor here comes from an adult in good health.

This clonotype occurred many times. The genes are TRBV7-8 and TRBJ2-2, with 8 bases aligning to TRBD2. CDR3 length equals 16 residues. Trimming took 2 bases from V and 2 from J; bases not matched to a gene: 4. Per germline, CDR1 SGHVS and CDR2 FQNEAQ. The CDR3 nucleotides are TGTGCCAGCAGCTTACGTAGCGGGACAAACACCGGGGAGCTGTTTTTT. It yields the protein CASSLRSGTNTGELFF.

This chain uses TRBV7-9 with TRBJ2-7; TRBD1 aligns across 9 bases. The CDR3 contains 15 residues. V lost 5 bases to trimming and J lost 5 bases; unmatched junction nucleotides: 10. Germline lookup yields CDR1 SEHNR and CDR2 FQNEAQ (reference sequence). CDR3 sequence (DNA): TGTGCCAGCAGCCCCACCGGGACAGGGAACCACGAGCAGTACTTC. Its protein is CASSPTGTGNHEQYF.

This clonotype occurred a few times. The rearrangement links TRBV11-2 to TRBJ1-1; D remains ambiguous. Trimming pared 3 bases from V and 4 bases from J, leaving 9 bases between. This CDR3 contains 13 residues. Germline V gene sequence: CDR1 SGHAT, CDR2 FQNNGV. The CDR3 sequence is CASSLGLGTEAFF. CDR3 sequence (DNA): TGTGCCAGCAGCTTGGGTCTGGGCACTGAAGCTTTCTTT. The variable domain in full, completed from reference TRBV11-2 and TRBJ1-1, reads EAGVAQSPRYKIIEKRQSVAFWCNPISGHATLYWYQQILGQGPKLLIQFQNNGVVDDSQLPKDRFSAERLKGVDSTLKIQPAKLEDSAVYLCASSLGLGTEAFFGQGTRLTVV.

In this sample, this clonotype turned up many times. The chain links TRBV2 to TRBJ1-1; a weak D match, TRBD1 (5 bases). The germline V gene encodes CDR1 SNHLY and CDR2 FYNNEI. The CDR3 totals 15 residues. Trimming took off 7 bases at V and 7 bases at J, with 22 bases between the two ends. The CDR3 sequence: CASTLRDRRTGEAFF. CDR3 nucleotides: TGTGCCAGCACCCTAAGGGACCGACGAACAGGTGAAGCTTTCTTT.

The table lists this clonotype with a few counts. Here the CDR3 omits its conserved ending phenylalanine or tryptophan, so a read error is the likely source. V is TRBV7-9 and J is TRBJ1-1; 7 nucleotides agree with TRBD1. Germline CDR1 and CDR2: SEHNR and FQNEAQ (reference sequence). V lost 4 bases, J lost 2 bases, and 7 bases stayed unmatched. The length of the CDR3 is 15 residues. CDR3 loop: CASSSRGQENTEAFS. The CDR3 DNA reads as TGTGCCAGCAGCTCGAGAGGACAGGAAAACACTGAAGCTTTCTCT.

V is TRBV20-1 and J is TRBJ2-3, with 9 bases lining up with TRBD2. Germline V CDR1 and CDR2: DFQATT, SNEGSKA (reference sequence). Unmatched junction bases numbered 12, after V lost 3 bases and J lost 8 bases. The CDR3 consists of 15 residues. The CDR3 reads CSASRREGYSGTQYF. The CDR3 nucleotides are TGCAGTGCTAGTAGGCGGGAGGGCTACAGTGGTACGCAGTATTTT.

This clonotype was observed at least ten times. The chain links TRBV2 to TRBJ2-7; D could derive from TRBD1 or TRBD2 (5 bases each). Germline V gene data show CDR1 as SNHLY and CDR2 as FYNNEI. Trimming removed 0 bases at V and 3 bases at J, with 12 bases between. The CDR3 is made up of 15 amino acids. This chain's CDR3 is CASSEAKGRNYEQYF. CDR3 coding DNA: TGTGCCAGCAGTGAAGCCAAGGGACGGAACTACGAGCAGTACTTC.

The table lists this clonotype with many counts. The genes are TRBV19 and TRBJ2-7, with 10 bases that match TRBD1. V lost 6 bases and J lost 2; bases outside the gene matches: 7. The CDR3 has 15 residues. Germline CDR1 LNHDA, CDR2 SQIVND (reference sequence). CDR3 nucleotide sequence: TGTGCCAGTAGGCCTCCCGGGACAGGGGCCTACGAGCAGTACTTC. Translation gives CASRPPGTGAYEQYF.

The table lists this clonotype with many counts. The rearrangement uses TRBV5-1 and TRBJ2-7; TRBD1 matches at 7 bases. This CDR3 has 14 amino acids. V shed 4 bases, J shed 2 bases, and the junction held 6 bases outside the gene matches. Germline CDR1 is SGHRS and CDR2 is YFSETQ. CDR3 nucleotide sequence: TGCGCCAGCAGCGTATCTGGGACAGCCTACGAGCAGTACTTC. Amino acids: CASSVSGTAYEQYF.

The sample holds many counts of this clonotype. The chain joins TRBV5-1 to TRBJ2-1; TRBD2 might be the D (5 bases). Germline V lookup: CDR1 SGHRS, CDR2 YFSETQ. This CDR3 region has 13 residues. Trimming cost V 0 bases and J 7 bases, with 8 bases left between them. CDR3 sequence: CASSLARGNEQFF. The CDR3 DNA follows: TGCGCCAGCAGCTTGGCCCGGGGAAATGAGCAGTTCTTC.

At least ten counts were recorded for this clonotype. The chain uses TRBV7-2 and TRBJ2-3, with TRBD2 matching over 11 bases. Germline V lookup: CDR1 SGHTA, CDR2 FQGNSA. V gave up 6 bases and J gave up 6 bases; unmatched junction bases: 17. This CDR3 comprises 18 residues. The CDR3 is CASRQGLGGLAERDTQYF. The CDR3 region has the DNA TGTGCCAGCAGGCAAGGATTAGGGGGACTAGCGGAGAGGGATACGCAGTATTTT.

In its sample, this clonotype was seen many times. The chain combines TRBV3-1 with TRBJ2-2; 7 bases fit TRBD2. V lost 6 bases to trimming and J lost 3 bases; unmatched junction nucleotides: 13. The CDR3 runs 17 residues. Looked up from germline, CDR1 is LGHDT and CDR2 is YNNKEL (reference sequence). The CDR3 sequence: CASSLLVGGGDTGELFF. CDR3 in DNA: TGTGCCAGCAGTCTCCTAGTGGGCGGGGGAGACACCGGGGAGCTGTTTTTT.

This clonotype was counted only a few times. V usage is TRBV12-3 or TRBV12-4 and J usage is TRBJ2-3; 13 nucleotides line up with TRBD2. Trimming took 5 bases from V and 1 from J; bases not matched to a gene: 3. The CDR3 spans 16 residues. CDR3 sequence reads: CASSPTSGGGTDTQYF. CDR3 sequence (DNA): TGTGCCAGCAGTCCCACTAGCGGGGGGGGCACAGATACGCAGTATTTT.

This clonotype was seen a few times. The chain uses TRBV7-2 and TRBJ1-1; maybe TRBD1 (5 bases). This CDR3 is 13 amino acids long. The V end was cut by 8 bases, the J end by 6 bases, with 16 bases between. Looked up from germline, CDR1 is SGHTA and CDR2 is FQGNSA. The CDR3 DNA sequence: TGTGCCAGCGTGACGTACCAAGGGGCTGAAGCTTTCTTT. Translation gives CASVTYQGAEAFF.

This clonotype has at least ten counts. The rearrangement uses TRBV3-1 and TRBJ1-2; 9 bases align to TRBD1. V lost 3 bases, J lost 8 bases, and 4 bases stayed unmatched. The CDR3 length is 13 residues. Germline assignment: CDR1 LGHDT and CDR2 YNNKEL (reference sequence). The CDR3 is CASSHGQGKGYTF. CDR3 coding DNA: TGTGCCAGCAGCCACGGACAGGGGAAAGGCTACACCTTC.

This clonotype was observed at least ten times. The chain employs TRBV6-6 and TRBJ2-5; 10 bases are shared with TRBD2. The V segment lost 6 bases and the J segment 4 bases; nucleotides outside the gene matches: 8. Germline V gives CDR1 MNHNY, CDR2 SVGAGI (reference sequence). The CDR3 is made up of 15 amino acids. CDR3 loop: CASSRTSGAGETQYF. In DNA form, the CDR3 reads TGTGCCAGCAGCCGGACTAGCGGAGCTGGAGAGACCCAGTACTTC.

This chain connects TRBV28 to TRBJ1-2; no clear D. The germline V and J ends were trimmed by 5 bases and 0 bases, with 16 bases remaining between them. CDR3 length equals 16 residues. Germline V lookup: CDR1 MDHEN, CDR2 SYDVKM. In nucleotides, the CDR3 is TGTGCCAGCAGTCCCATCCCGGGGTTAGCTAACTATGGCTACACCTTC. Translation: CASSPIPGLANYGYTF.

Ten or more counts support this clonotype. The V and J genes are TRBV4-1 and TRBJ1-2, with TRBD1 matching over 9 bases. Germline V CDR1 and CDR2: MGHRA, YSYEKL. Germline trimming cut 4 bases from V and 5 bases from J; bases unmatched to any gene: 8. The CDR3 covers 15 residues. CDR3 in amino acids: CASSRSGQGRYGYTF. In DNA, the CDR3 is TGCGCCAGCAGCCGGTCTGGACAGGGGAGATATGGCTACACCTTC.

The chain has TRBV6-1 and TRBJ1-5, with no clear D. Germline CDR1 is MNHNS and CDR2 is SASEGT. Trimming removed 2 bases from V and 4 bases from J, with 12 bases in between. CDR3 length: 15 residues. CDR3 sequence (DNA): TGTGCCAGCAGTGAACGGTGGACCGCGAATCAGCCCCAGCATTTT. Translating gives CASSERWTANQPQHF.

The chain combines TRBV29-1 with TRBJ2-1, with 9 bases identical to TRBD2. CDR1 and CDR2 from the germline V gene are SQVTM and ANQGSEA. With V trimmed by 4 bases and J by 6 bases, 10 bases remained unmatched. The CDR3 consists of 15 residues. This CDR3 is CSVASGGLYLNEQFF. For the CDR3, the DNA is TGCAGCGTTGCAAGCGGGGGGTTGTACCTCAATGAGCAGTTCTTC.